This is a list of T cell receptor beta chains from one sample in a study of OX40 agonist ivuxolimab in advanced cancers. Assay used: immunoSEQ multiplex PCR; TCRdb lists only in-frame clones, some missing. The sample records 55,000 to 75,000 clones, about four fifths being singletons. The sequencing here drew on CD4+ or CD8+ T cells sorted from blood, taken in a trial of the OX40 agonist ivuxolimab. Receptors were obtained from an adult with an advanced solid tumor such as melanoma, head and neck, liver or kidney cancer. The conserved cysteine and the conserved F or W are not part of the CDR3 here. Fields, in order: V gene, D gene, CDR3 length, CDR3 protein. D genes are given only for firm matches.

V gene: TRBV2; D gene: TRBD2; CDR3 length: 11; CDR3 protein: ARGGAVKGEQF
V gene: TRBV7-2; D gene: TRBD1; CDR3 length: 13; CDR3 protein: ASSLTGGRTGELF
V gene: TRBV18; D gene: TRBD1; CDR3 length: 11; CDR3 protein: ASSGNTGDGYT
V gene: TRBV20-1; D gene: .; CDR3 length: 9; CDR3 protein: SAPGNYGYT
V gene: TRBV5-4; D gene: TRBD2; CDR3 length: 14; CDR3 protein: ASSRRTSGGSETQY
V gene: TRBV6-5; D gene: .; CDR3 length: 14; CDR3 protein: ASSYSVGGGNQPQH
V gene: TRBV5-1; D gene: TRBD1; CDR3 length: 13; CDR3 protein: ASSLDRGTSYEQY
V gene: TRBV29-1; D gene: .; CDR3 length: 12; CDR3 protein: SVQTNANTGELF
V gene: TRBV27; D gene: TRBD2; CDR3 length: 14; CDR3 protein: ASSAQGGGYTDTQY
V gene: TRBV6-1; D gene: .; CDR3 length: 15; CDR3 protein: ASSEAWQSQLNYGYT
V gene: TRBV6-1; D gene: .; CDR3 length: 12; CDR3 protein: ASSVREENYEQY
V gene: TRBV19; D gene: TRBD1; CDR3 length: 12; CDR3 protein: ASSITGAGYEQY
V gene: TRBV9; D gene: .; CDR3 length: 12; CDR3 protein: ASSPSSATGELF
V gene: TRBV6-4; D gene: TRBD2; CDR3 length: 14; CDR3 protein: ASSPTGGLSTDTQY
V gene: TRBV18; D gene: TRBD1; CDR3 length: 13; CDR3 protein: ASSPPGQRNYGYT
V gene: TRBV6-1; D gene: TRBD2; CDR3 length: 13; CDR3 protein: ASRAGLAGPDTQY
V gene: TRBV6-1; D gene: .; CDR3 length: 11; CDR3 protein: ASNPWTEETQY
V gene: TRBV7-2; D gene: .; CDR3 length: 13; CDR3 protein: ASSLEHLIRNEQY
V gene: TRBV19; D gene: .; CDR3 length: 13; CDR3 protein: ASSTRLRINYGYT
V gene: TRBV6-6; D gene: .; CDR3 length: 13; CDR3 protein: ASTPAPQGWSEAF
V gene: TRBV5-1; D gene: .; CDR3 length: 11; CDR3 protein: ASTSQSGFGYT
V gene: TRBV27; D gene: .; CDR3 length: 12; CDR3 protein: ASSPRALTGELF
V gene: TRBV7-9; D gene: .; CDR3 length: 13; CDR3 protein: ASSPSGGTGQPQH
V gene: TRBV29-1; D gene: TRBD1; CDR3 length: 12; CDR3 protein: SVQAGGNTGELF
V gene: TRBV5-6; D gene: .; CDR3 length: 12; CDR3 protein: ASSLGVRNYGYT
V gene: TRBV4-2; D gene: .; CDR3 length: 13; CDR3 protein: ASSPRQVDTGELF
V gene: TRBV7-2; D gene: .; CDR3 length: 13; CDR3 protein: ASSLDGGSYNEQF
V gene: TRBV19; D gene: TRBD1; CDR3 length: 14; CDR3 protein: ASSDGQGFNTGELF
V gene: TRBV21-1; D gene: .; CDR3 length: 17; CDR3 protein: ASSAPRGFARPINYGYT
V gene: TRBV18; D gene: TRBD1; CDR3 length: 13; CDR3 protein: ASSINRGQNTEAF
V gene: TRBV2; D gene: .; CDR3 length: 10; CDR3 protein: ASSEMAYEQY
V gene: TRBV18; D gene: .; CDR3 length: 13; CDR3 protein: ASSPTGASNEKLF
V gene: TRBV28; D gene: .; CDR3 length: 9; CDR3 protein: ASSSNYGYT
V gene: TRBV30; D gene: .; CDR3 length: 11; CDR3 protein: AWAPRASGELF
V gene: TRBV18; D gene: .; CDR3 length: 14; CDR3 protein: ASSLTTGTPPLKQY
V gene: TRBV5-1; D gene: .; CDR3 length: 11; CDR3 protein: ASSLRVTGELF
V gene: TRBV5-6; D gene: .; CDR3 length: 12; CDR3 protein: ASSFGAFYRGYT
V gene: TRBV7-7; D gene: TRBD1; CDR3 length: 12; CDR3 protein: ASSLDRAGETQY
V gene: TRBV30; D gene: .; CDR3 length: 13; CDR3 protein: AWSVIGGRTYEQY
V gene: TRBV6-5; D gene: .; CDR3 length: 13; CDR3 protein: ASSYFRGANYGYT
V gene: TRBV6-5; D gene: .; CDR3 length: 12; CDR3 protein: ASTRSNWATEAF
V gene: TRBV14; D gene: .; CDR3 length: 15; CDR3 protein: ASSPLRGVGSYNEQF
V gene: TRBV6-1; D gene: TRBD1; CDR3 length: 13; CDR3 protein: ASSDPGQAKNEQF
V gene: TRBV6-5; D gene: .; CDR3 length: 11; CDR3 protein: ASSPSVNQPQH
V gene: TRBV5-4; D gene: TRBD1; CDR3 length: 14; CDR3 protein: ASSSGAGTDDYGYT
V gene: TRBV30; D gene: .; CDR3 length: 11; CDR3 protein: AWSDSGNQPQH
V gene: TRBV7-9; D gene: TRBD1; CDR3 length: 13; CDR3 protein: ASSLVWTGGGEQY
V gene: TRBV7-2; D gene: .; CDR3 length: 12; CDR3 protein: ASSFKGQSYGYT